The 18 T cell receptor beta chains presented below share a single source sample, sequenced in a study of shared clonotypes between healthy human individuals. The protocol was immunoSEQ multiplex PCR, while the TCRdb copy is restricted to in-frame clones and leaves out a portion. The sample comprises 1.6 million or so clones, 98% to 99% of which are singletons, and over 0.3% rests with the top ten. The sequencing input was naive CD4+ T cells sorted from blood. Subset: CD45RA+ positively selected. Receptors originate from a man younger than 40 in good health.

On this clone itself: Other nucleotide sequences in the sample specify the same CDR3. CDR3 in DNA: TGTGCCATCAGTGCAACAGATACGCAGTATTTT. Translating it yields CAISATDTQYF. The V and J genes are TRBV10-3 and TRBJ2-3; unclear D gene. Germline CDR1 reads ENHRY; CDR2 reads SYGVKD. Trimming cost V 4 bases and J 3 bases, with 2 bases left between them. The CDR3 is 11 residues long.

In regard to this clone: The sample has other DNA sequences that encode this CDR3 too. The J gene is TRBJ1-2, the V gene TRBV2; D call uncertain. The germline gives CDR1 SNHLY, CDR2 FYNNEI. CDR3 length: 12 residues. V was trimmed by 1 base and J by 4 bases, leaving 4 bases between them. CDR3 sequence (DNA): TGTGCCAGCAGTGAAGGTGGCTATGGCTACACCTTC. This gives the protein CASSEGGYGYTF.

V gene TRBV28 combines with J gene TRBJ2-2; D unclear. V lost 7 bases, J lost 2 bases, and 5 bases lay in between. Germline CDR1 reads MDHEN; CDR2 reads SYDVKM. This CDR3 region has 12 residues. CDR3 nucleotides: TGTGCCAGCATTGAAAACACCGGGGAGCTGTTTTTT. Translating gives CASIENTGELFF. Variable domain in full (rest from reference TRBV28 and TRBJ2-2): DVKVTQSSRYLVKRTGEKVFLECVQDMDHENMFWYRQDPGLGLRLIYFSYDVKMKEKGDIPEGYSVSREKKERFSLILESASTNQTSMYLCASIENTGELFFGEGSRLTVL.

This chain joins TRBV7-8 and TRBJ2-7; D is possibly TRBD2 (6 bases). Trimming pared 4 bases from V and 2 bases from J, leaving 15 bases between. This CDR3 contains 15 residues. Germline CDR1 reads SGHVS; CDR2 reads FQNEAQ. For the CDR3, the DNA is TGTGCCAGCAGCTATCGGGTGGGGGAGGCCTACGAGCAGTACTTC. Residues: CASSYRVGEAYEQYF.

The rearrangement joins TRBV6-5 to TRBJ1-1; D ambiguous. Trimming took off 6 bases at V and 6 bases at J, with 11 bases between the two ends. Germline CDR1 and CDR2: MNHEY and SVGAGI. There are 12 residues in the CDR3. The CDR3 DNA follows: TGTGCCAGCAGACAACGGTGGGCTGAAGCTTTCTTT. It codes for CASRQRWAEAFF.

Concerning this clone: Other DNA variants within this sample encode the same CDR3. The V call is TRBV29-1, the J call TRBJ1-2, with D hard to call. The CDR3 has 9 amino acids. CDR1 SQVTM and CDR2 ANQGSEA come from the germline V gene. V lost 5 bases to trimming and J lost 6 bases, with 4 bases between them. This CDR3 is CSVSDGYTF. DNA of the CDR3: TGCAGCGTTTCGGATGGCTACACCTTC.

CDR3 in DNA: TGTGCCAGCAGCTTAAATGAACTAGCGGGGGGTGAGCAGTTCTTC. This sequence encodes CASSLNELAGGEQFF. The V and J genes are TRBV7-9 and TRBJ2-1; 12 positions agree with TRBD2. The V gene's germline CDR1 is SEHNR and CDR2 FQNEAQ (reference sequence). The V and J ends lost 2 bases and 9 bases, in that order; junction bases with no gene match: 5. The CDR3 extends over 15 amino acids.

The chain carries TRBV7-7 and TRBJ1-4, with D tentatively TRBD1 (6 bases). Germline V gene lookup returns CDR1 SSHAT and CDR2 FNYEAQ (reference sequence). The CDR3 has 14 amino acids. The V end was cut by 5 bases, the J end by 7 bases, with 14 bases between. The CDR3 sequence: CASSPGGQAEKLFF. In DNA form, the CDR3 reads TGTGCCAGCAGCCCTGGGGGGCAAGCTGAAAAACTGTTTTTT.

The V gene is TRBV7-2, the J gene TRBJ2-1; 8 bases map to TRBD2. CDR3 length equals 14 residues. Trimming took 2 bases from V and 9 from J; bases not matched to a gene: 6. Germline loops: CDR1 SGHTA, CDR2 FQGNSA. CDR3 in DNA: TGTGCCAGCAGCTTATCGGGCCTAGCGGGTGAGCAGTTCTTC. It is translated as CASSLSGLAGEQFF. The full variable domain, its missing parts supplied by reference TRBV7-2 and TRBJ2-1, is GAGVSQSPSNKVTEKGKDVELRCDPISGHTALYWYRQSLGQGLEFLIYFQGNSAPDKSGLPSDRFSAERTGGSVSTLTIQRTQQEDSAVYLCASSLSGLAGEQFFGPGTRLTVL.

The chain is built from TRBV9 and TRBJ1-1, with D tentatively TRBD1 (5 bases). The CDR3 loop spans 15 amino acids. Germline CDR1 and CDR2: SGDLS and YYNGEE. With 2 bases removed from V and 6 bases from J, the gap between germline ends came to 17 bases. The CDR3 DNA is TGTGCCAGCAGCGTCGGAGACAGCCTCCTATCTGAAGCTTTCTTT. This sequence encodes CASSVGDSLLSEAFF.

This chain connects TRBV10-3 to TRBJ2-7; 7 bases fit TRBD1. The CDR3 runs 15 residues. Germline values: CDR1 ENHRY, CDR2 SYGVKD. The J segment lost 7 bases and the V segment lost 6 bases, leaving 15 bases of the junction unmatched. Here the CDR3 DNA reads TGTGCCATCAGATCGGCGACGGGGACAGCAGGGGAGCAGTACTTC. Its translation is CAIRSATGTAGEQYF.

The chain recombines TRBV5-1 with TRBJ2-1; 9 bases align to TRBD2. V was pared by 0 bases and J by 0 bases, with 7 bases of the junction left unmatched. Germline V gene data show CDR1 as SGHRS and CDR2 as YFSETQ. The CDR3 is 18 residues long. CDR3 protein: CASSLDPSGTFSYNEQFF. The CDR3 nucleotides read TGCGCCAGCAGCTTGGATCCTAGCGGGACGTTCTCCTACAATGAGCAGTTCTTC. Full variable domain (outside the CDR3, taken from reference TRBV5-1 and TRBJ2-1): KAGVTQTPRYLIKTRGQQVTLSCSPISGHRSVSWYQQTPGQGLQFLFEYFSETQRNKGNFPGRFSGRQFSNSRSEMNVSTLELGDSALYLCASSLDPSGTFSYNEQFFGPGTRLTVL.

This clone was picked up one time. CDR3 protein: CASSHRGANLYSNQPQHF. The CDR3 region has the DNA TGTGCCAGTAGTCACAGGGGGGCCAACCTTTATAGCAATCAGCCCCAGCATTTT. This chain connects TRBV19 to TRBJ1-5, with 8 bases that match TRBD1. V lost 5 bases, J lost 0 bases, and 12 bases stayed unmatched. Germline values: CDR1 LNHDA, CDR2 SQIVND (reference sequence). The CDR3 is made up of 18 amino acids.

The chain is built from TRBV9 and TRBJ2-2, with a weak D call TRBD2 (5 bases). The CDR3 sequence is 14 residues long. The V and J ends lost 3 bases and 7 bases respectively, with 13 bases between them. Germline CDR1 SGDLS, CDR2 YYNGEE. The DNA of the CDR3 is TGTGCCAGCAGCGCCGTTACTAGGTTCGGGGAGCTGTTTTTT. Its translation: CASSAVTRFGELFF.

The J gene is TRBJ1-1, the V gene TRBV29-1; 7 bases fit TRBD1. CDR1 SQVTM and CDR2 ANQGSEA come from the germline V gene. The V and J ends lost 4 bases and 4 bases, in that order; junction bases with no gene match: 9. This CDR3 is 14 amino acids long. This CDR3 reads CSVVSDRDLTEAFF. The DNA of the CDR3 is TGCAGCGTTGTATCTGACAGGGATCTCACTGAAGCTTTCTTT.

A word on this clone: Other DNA sequences in this sample translate to the same CDR3. The rearrangement uses TRBV28 and TRBJ1-5; D uncertain. The CDR3 is 13 residues long. Trimming shortened V by 2 bases and J by 7 bases, and 9 bases separated the two germline ends. Germline lookup yields CDR1 MDHEN and CDR2 SYDVKM. Here the CDR3 DNA reads TGTGCCAGCAGTTTACTGGGTAACCAGCCCCAGCATTTT. Amino acid sequence: CASSLLGNQPQHF.

The rearrangement joins TRBV29-1 to TRBJ1-2; weak D call: TRBD1 (5 bases). Germline-derived CDR1 and CDR2 are SQVTM and ANQGSEA. This CDR3 is built from 13 residues. V lost 4 bases and J 0 bases, leaving 9 bases between the germline ends. The CDR3 DNA follows: TGCAGCGTTGTAACGGGGCCTAACTATGGCTACACCTTC. Protein sequence: CSVVTGPNYGYTF.

This clone was seen once. The chain has TRBV5-4 and TRBJ2-3; the D is unclear. V was trimmed by 0 bases and J by 6 bases, leaving 5 bases between them. Germline V CDR1 and CDR2: SGHNT, YYREEE (reference sequence). The CDR3 runs to 12 residues. CDR3 DNA sequence: TGTGCCAGCAGCTTGGATTTGGATACGCAGTATTTT. It specifies CASSLDLDTQYF.